What follows are 5 T cell receptor beta chains derived from one specimen sequenced in a study of T cells after yellow fever vaccination. TCRdb redid the calling of the 5' RACE reads with MiXCR, one entry per CDR3 protein. The sample has 60,000 to 85,000 distinct CDR3 sequences; approximately 7.7% are singletons. The specimen was CD8+ T cells sorted from PBMCs, collected 5 days after the first yellow fever vaccination. Receptor source: a man younger than 35 who received the YFV17D yellow fever vaccine.

This clonotype appeared many times. The chain carries TRBV4-1 and TRBJ2-2; no clear D. The CDR3 has 13 residues. Germline CDR1 MGHRA, CDR2 YSYEKL. V shed 10 bases and J shed 3 bases, with 12 bases lying between them. CDR3 nucleotides: TGCGCCACACATGGGGTCTACACCGGGGAGCTGTTTTTT. Residues: CATHGVYTGELFF.

This rearrangement joins TRBV7-9 to TRBJ1-3; the D gene is possibly TRBD1 (6 bases). V was clipped by 0 bases and J by 3 bases, with 12 bases between them. The CDR3 contains 16 residues. Germline values: CDR1 SEHNR, CDR2 FQNEAQ (reference sequence). The CDR3: CASSLAPGADGNTIYF. CDR3 in DNA: TGTGCCAGCAGCTTAGCTCCGGGGGCTGATGGAAACACCATATATTTT.

The chain couples TRBV4-2 to TRBJ1-1, with TRBD1 matching over 7 bases. The CDR3 has 18 residues. The V gene's germline CDR1 is LGHNA and CDR2 YNFKEQ. The ends lost 0 bases at V and 0 bases at J; junction bases unmatched: 10. This CDR3 reads CASSQDWIRTGMNTEAFF. CDR3 nucleotide sequence: TGTGCCAGCAGCCAAGATTGGATAAGGACAGGAATGAACACTGAAGCTTTCTTT.

For this clonotype: Compared with germline, one end of the junction differs, possibly owing to a read error. This chain links TRBV9 with TRBJ1-1, with D tentatively TRBD1 (5 bases). The CDR3 totals 14 residues. The V gene's germline CDR1 is SGDLS and CDR2 YYNGEE. The CDR3 loop reads CASRVGGDRAEAFF. Written as DNA, the CDR3 is TGTGCCAGCAGAGTAGGAGGGGATAGAGCTGAAGCTTTCTTT.

For the CDR3, the DNA is TGTGCCAGCAGTTACCGGACAGGGGGTGGGACAGATACGCAGTATTTT. Residues: CASSYRTGGGTDTQYF. The chain is built from TRBV6-5 and TRBJ2-3; TRBD1 agrees at 10 bases. Per the germline V gene, CDR1 is MNHEY and CDR2 is SVGAGI. The ends lost 2 bases at V and 3 bases at J; junction bases unmatched: 5. CDR3 size: 16 residues.